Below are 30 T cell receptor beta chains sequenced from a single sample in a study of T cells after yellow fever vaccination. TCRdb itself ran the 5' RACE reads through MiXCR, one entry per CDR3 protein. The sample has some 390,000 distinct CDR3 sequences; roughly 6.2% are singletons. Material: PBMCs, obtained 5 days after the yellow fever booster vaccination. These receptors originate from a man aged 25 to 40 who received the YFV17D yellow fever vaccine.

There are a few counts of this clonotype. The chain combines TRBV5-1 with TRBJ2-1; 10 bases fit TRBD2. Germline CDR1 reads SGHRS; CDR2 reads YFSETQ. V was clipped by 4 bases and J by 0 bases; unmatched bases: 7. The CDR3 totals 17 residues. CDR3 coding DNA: TGCGCCAGCAGCCTCAGACTAGCGGGCAGCTCCTACAATGAGCAGTTCTTC. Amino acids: CASSLRLAGSSYNEQFF.

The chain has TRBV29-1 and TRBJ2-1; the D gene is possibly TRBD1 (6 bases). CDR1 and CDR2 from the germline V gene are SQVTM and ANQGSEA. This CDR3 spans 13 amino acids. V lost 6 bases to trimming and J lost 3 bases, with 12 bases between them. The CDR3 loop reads CSVGDRFYNEQFF. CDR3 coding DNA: TGCAGCGTCGGAGACAGGTTCTACAATGAGCAGTTCTTC.

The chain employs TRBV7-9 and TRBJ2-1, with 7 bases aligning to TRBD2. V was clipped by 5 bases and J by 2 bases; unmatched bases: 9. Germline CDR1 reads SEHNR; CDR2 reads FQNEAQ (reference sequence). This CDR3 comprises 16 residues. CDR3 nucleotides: TGTGCCAGCAGCGTTCCTCAGCGGGACGCCTACAATGAGCAGTTCTTC. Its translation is CASSVPQRDAYNEQFF.

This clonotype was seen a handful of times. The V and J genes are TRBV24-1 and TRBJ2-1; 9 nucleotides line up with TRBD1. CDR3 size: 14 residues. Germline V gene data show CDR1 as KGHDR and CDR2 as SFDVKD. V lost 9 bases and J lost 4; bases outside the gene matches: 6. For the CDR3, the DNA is TGTGCCACCTCAACAGGGGGCGCGTACAATGAGCAGTTCTTC. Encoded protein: CATSTGGAYNEQFF.

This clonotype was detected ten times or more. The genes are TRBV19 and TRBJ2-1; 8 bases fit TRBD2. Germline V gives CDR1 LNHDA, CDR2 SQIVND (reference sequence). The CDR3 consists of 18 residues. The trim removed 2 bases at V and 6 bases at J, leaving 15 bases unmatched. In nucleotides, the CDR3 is TGTGCCAGTAGTATAAGCGAGCGTGCGGGGGGCCCACGCAATGAGCAGTTCTTC. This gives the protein CASSISERAGGPRNEQFF.

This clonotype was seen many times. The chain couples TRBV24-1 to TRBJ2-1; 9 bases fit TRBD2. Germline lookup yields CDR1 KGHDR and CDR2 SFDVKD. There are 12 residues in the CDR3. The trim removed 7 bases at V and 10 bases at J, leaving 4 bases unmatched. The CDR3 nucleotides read TGTGCCACCAGAGGGCTAGCGGGGGAGCAGTTCTTC. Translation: CATRGLAGEQFF.

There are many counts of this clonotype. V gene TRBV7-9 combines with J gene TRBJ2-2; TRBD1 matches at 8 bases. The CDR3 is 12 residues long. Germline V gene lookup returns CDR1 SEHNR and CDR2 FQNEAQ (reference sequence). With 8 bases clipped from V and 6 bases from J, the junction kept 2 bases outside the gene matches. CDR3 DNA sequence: TGTGCCAGCCAGGGGGCGGCCGGGGAGCTGTTTTTT. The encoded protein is CASQGAAGELFF.

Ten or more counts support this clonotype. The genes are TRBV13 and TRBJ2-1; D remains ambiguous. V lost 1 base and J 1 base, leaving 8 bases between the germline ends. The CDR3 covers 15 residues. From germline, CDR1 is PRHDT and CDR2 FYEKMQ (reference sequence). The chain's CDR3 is CASSLERESYNEQFF. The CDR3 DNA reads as TGTGCCAGCAGCTTAGAACGTGAGTCCTACAATGAGCAGTTCTTC.

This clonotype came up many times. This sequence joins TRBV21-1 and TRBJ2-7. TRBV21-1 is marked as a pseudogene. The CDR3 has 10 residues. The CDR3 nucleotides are TGTGCCAGGAATTTCTACGAGCAGTACTTC. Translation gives CARNFYEQYF.

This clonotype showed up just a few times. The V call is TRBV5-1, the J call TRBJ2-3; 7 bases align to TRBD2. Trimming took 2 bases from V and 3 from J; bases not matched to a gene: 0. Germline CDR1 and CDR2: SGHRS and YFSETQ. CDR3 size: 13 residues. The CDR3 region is CASSLLATDTQYF. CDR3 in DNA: TGCGCCAGCAGCTTACTAGCGACAGATACGCAGTATTTT.

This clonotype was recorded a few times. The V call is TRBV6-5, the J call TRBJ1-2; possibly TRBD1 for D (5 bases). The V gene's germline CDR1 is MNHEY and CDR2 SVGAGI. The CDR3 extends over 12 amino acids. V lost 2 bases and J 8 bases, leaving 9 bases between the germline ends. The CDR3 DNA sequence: TGTGCCAGCAGTTACGTTGGGGGAGGCTACACCTTC. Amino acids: CASSYVGGGYTF.

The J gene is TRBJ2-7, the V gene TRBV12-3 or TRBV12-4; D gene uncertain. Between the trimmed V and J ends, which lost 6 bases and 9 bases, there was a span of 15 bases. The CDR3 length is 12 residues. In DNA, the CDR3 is TGTGCCAGCAGCACCCCCCCCTCCCGGCAGTACTTC. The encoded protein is CASSTPPSRQYF.

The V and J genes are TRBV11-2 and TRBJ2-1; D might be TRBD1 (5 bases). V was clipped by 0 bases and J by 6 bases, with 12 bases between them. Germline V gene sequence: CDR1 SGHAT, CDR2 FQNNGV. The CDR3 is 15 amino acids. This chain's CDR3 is CASSLEVGRVNEQFF. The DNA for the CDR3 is TGTGCCAGCAGCTTAGAGGTGGGCAGGGTCAATGAGCAGTTCTTC.

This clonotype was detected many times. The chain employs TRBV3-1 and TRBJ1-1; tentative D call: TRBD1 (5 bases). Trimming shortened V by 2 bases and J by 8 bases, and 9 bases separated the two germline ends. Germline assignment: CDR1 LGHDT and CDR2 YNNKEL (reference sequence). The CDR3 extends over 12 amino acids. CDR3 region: CASSQLGEEAFF. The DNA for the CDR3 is TGTGCCAGCAGCCAATTAGGGGAAGAAGCTTTCTTT.

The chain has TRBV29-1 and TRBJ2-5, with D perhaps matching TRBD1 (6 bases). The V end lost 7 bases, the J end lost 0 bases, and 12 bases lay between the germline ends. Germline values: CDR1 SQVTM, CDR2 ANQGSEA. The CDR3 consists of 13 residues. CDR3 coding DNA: TGCAGCGGCCGACAGGCCTACCAAGAGACCCAGTACTTC. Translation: CSGRQAYQETQYF.

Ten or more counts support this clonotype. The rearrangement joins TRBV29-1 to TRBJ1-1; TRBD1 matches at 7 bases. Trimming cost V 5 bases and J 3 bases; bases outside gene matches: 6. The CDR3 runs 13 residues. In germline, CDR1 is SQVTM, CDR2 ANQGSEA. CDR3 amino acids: CSVTGAIHTEAFF. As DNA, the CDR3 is TGCAGCGTTACAGGGGCCATACACACTGAAGCTTTCTTT.

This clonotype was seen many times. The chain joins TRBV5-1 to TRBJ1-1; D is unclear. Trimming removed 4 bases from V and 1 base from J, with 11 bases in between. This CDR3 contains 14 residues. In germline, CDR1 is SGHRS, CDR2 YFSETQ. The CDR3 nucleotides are TGCGCCAGCAGCCCCCATGGTGAGAACACTGAAGCTTTCTTT. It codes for CASSPHGENTEAFF.

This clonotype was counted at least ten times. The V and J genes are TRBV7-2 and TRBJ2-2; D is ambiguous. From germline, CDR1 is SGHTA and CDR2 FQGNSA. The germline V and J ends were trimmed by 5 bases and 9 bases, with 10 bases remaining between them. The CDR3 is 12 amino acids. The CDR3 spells CASSRTPRELFF. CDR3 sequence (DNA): TGTGCCAGCAGCCGGACCCCGAGGGAGCTGTTTTTT.

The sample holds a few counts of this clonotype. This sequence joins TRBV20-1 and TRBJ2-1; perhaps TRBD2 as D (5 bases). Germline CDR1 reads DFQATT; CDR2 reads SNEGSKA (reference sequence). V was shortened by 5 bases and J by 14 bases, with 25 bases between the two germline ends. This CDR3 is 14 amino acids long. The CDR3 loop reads CSACCPELVGGKFF. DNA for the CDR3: TGCAGTGCTTGCTGTCCGGAACTAGTGGGCGGAAAGTTCTTC.

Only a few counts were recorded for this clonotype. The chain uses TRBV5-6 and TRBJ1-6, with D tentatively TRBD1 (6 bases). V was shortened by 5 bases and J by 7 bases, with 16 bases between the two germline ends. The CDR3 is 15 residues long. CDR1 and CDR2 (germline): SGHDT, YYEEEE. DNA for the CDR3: TGTGCCAGCAGGTTAGGACTACAGGGAAATTCACCCCTCCACTTT. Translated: CASRLGLQGNSPLHF.

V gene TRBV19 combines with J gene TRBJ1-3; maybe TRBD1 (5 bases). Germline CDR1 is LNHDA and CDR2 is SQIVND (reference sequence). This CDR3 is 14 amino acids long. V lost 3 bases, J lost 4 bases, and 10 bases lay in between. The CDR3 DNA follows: TGTGCCAGTAGTATCGGCGACAGCGGAAACACCATATATTTT. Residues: CASSIGDSGNTIYF. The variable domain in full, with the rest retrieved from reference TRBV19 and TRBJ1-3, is DGGITQSPKYLFRKEGQNVTLSCEQNLNHDAMYWYRQDPGQGLRLIYYSQIVNDFQKGDIAEGYSVSREKKESFPLTVTSAQKNPTAFYLCASSIGDSGNTIYFGEGSWLTVV.

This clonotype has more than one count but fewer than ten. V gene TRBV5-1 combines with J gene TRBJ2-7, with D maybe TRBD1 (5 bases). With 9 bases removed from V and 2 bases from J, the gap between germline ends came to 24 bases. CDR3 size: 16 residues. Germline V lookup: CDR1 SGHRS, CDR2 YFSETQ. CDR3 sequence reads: CATSVRPGQATYEQYF. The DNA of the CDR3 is TGCGCCACCTCGGTGAGACCAGGACAAGCCACCTACGAGCAGTACTTC.

The CDR3 DNA reads as TGTGCCAGTAGTCACAGGGGGCGCCTGGCCAATGAGCAGTTCTTC. It yields the protein CASSHRGRLANEQFF. V is TRBV19 and J is TRBJ2-1, with TRBD1 matching 9 bases. The V segment lost 5 bases and the J segment 6 bases; nucleotides outside the gene matches: 8. Germline-derived CDR1 and CDR2 are LNHDA and SQIVND (reference sequence). CDR3 length equals 15 residues.

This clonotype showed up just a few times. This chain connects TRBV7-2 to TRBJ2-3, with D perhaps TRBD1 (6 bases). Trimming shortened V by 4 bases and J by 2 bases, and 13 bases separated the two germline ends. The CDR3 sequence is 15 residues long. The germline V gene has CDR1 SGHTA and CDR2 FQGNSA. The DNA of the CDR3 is TGTGCCAGCAGCTCCAACGGACAGCACACAGATACGCAGTATTTT. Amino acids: CASSSNGQHTDTQYF.

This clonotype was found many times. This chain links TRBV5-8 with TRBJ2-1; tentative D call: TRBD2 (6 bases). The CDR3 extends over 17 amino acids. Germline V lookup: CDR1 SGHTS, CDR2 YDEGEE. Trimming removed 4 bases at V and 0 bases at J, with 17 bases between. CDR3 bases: TGTGCCAGCAGCGGGGGGTCGGGGCCGAGCTCCTACAATGAGCAGTTCTTC. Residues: CASSGGSGPSSYNEQFF.

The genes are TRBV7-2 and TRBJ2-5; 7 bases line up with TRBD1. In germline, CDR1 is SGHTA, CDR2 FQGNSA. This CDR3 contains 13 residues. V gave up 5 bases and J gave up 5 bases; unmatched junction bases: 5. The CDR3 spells CASSHRGRETQYF. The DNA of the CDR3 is TGTGCCAGCAGCCACAGGGGTAGGGAGACCCAGTACTTC.

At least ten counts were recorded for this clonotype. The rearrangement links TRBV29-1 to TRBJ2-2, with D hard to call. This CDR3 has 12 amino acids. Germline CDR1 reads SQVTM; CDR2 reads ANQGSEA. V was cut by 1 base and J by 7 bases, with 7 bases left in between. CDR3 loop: CSVEGWVGELFF. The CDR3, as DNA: TGCAGCGTTGAAGGTTGGGTCGGGGAGCTGTTTTTT.

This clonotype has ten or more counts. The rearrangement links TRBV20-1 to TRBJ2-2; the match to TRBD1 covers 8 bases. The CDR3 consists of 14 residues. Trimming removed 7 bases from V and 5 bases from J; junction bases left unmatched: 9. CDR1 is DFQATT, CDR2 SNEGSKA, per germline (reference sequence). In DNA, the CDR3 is TGCAGTGTGAGGGCAGGGGGCCGAACCGGGGAGCTGTTTTTT. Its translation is CSVRAGGRTGELFF.

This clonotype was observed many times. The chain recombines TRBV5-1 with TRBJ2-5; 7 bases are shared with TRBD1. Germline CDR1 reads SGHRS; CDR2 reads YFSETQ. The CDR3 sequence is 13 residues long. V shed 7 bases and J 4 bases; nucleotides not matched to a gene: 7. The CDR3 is CASAIPGGETQYF. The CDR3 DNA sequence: TGCGCCAGCGCCATCCCAGGGGGAGAGACCCAGTACTTC.

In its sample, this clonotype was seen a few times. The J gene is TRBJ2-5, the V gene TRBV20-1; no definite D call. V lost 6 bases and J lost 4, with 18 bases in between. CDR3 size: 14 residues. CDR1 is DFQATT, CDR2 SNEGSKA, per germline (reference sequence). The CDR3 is CSAPGPYGAETQYF. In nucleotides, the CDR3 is TGCAGTGCGCCTGGGCCGTATGGCGCAGAGACCCAGTACTTC.